This paragraph reports one T cell receptor (beta chain). Within the sample, other DNA sequences also encode this same CDR3. This sample was included in a study of blood T cell repertoires in COVID-19. Study background: Both acute and convalescent COVID-19 samples were obtained from the United States, Italy and Spain. The cDNA or gDNA used as material had been derived from T cells, B-cell-depleted T cells, or PBMCs.

The CDR3 length is 14 residues. The germline gives CDR1 SEHNR, CDR2 FQNEAQ (reference sequence). V was clipped by 1 base and J by 5 bases; unmatched bases: 2. Original methodology: By means of reference gene primer amplification, nucleated cell counts were estimated. The table came from immunoSEQ multiplex PCR; TCRdb's copy has only in-frame clones and leaves some out. Clone size and V and J calls were adopted from that table, with D and trimming inferred from the DNA. The sample yields 120,000 to 150,000 clones, roughly 85% seen once. The receptor was derived from a man in his fifties or sixties with acute or convalescent COVID-19. The rearrangement uses TRBV7-9 and TRBJ1-5, with 7 positions matching TRBD1. The specimen was peripheral blood. The CDR3 reads CASSLGGGDQPQHF. The CDR3 DNA follows: TGTGCCAGCAGCTTAGGAGGGGGCGATCAGCCCCAGCATTTT.